This T cell receptor beta chain was identified during a study of beta chain features in type 1 diabetes. Study-level findings and limits: In all four CD4+ subsets, TCRB CDR3 length was significantly, moderately reduced in type 1 diabetes. The study left unresolved whether HLA type influences TCRB rearrangement.

The germline V gene has CDR1 LGHNA and CDR2 YNFKEQ. V trimming: 1 base; J trimming: 3 bases; junction bases outside the gene matches: 4. The CDR3 runs 15 residues. This clone was detected a few times. Its antigen is unknown. TCRB transcripts that were expressed got sequenced, as all of the isolated RNA had been reverse transcribed. Method: immunoSEQ multiplex PCR; TCRdb's copy keeps in-frame clones and lacks some. The repertoire includes roughly 130,000 clones, roughly 15% of them detected once, and under 2.5% sits in the top ten. The sample consisted of central memory CD4+ T cells from blood. This receptor was identified in a man aged 25-45 years with type 1 diabetes. The chain carries TRBV4-2 and TRBJ2-5; 8 bases match TRBD1. The CDR3: CASSQAGGLEETQYF. The CDR3 nucleotides are TGTGCCAGCAGCCAAGCAGGGGGCTTGGAAGAGACCCAGTACTTC.